These 13 T cell receptor beta chains came from one sample sequenced in a study of blood T cell repertoires in COVID-19. The data were produced by immunoSEQ multiplex PCR, yet TCRdb's version contains in-frame clones alone and is incomplete. This sample has over 120,000 clones, with around 73% found just once. Sequencing was carried out using peripheral blood. These receptors all stem from a woman in her 50s with active or convalescent COVID-19.

In its sample, this clone was seen once. The chain employs TRBV18 and TRBJ1-6, with 7 bases aligning to TRBD1. With V trimmed by 9 bases and J by 7 bases, 6 bases remained unmatched. The germline V gene encodes CDR1 KGHSH and CDR2 LQKENI. The CDR3 contains 13 residues. CDR3 region: CASSGDSNSPLHF. In DNA form, the CDR3 reads TGTGCCAGTTCAGGGGACAGCAATTCACCCCTCCACTTT.

The chain is built from TRBV5-1 and TRBJ2-3, with TRBD1 matching 7 bases. The ends lost 4 bases at V and 8 bases at J; junction bases unmatched: 16. CDR1 and CDR2 (germline): SGHRS, YFSETQ. There are 16 residues in the CDR3. The CDR3 region is CASSPGVGTDPGTQYF. The DNA for the CDR3 is TGCGCCAGCAGCCCTGGGGTCGGGACAGACCCTGGTACGCAGTATTTT.

The chain links TRBV7-2 to TRBJ2-1; 11 positions agree with TRBD2. Germline V gives CDR1 SGHTA, CDR2 FQGNSA. This CDR3 comprises 14 residues. V trimming: 6 bases; J trimming: 6 bases; junction bases outside the gene matches: 4. The CDR3 here is CASRSGTSGNEQFF. The CDR3, as DNA: TGTGCCAGCAGATCCGGGACTAGCGGCAATGAGCAGTTCTTC.

V gene TRBV19 combines with J gene TRBJ1-6; 7 nucleotides match TRBD1. This CDR3 has 15 amino acids. Germline V lookup: CDR1 LNHDA, CDR2 SQIVND (reference sequence). The CDR3: CALYRDRRVRSPLHF. The CDR3 coding sequence is TGTGCTCTTTATCGGGACAGACGAGTGCGGTCACCCCTCCACTTT. Full variable domain (missing parts from reference TRBV19 and TRBJ1-6): DGGITQSPKYLFRKEGQNVTLSCEQNLNHDAMYWYRQDPGQGLRLIYYSQIVNDFQKGDIAEGYSVSREKKESFPLTVTSAQKNPTAFYLCALYRDRRVRSPLHFGNGTRLTVT.

CDR3 sequence (DNA): TGTGCCTTGGACAGTCCCTCCTACGAGCAGTACTTC. Translating it yields CALDSPSYEQYF. The chain carries TRBV30 and TRBJ2-7; D may be TRBD1 (6 bases). Deletions cut 7 bases from V and 0 bases from J, with 10 bases between. The CDR3 is 12 residues long. Germline V CDR1 and CDR2: GTSNPN, SVGIG (reference sequence).

The V call is TRBV7-3, the J call TRBJ2-1; a possible D gene is TRBD2 (6 bases). This CDR3 has 15 residues. Trimming took off 8 bases at V and 4 bases at J, with 18 bases between the two ends. CDR1 is SGHTA and CDR2 is FQGTGA in the germline V gene. In DNA, the CDR3 is TGTGCCAGCTCTGGCTCTAATGGGGGGTACAATGAGCAGTTCTTC. Protein product: CASSGSNGGYNEQFF.

This rearrangement joins TRBV6-2 or TRBV6-3 to TRBJ2-2; the match to TRBD2 covers 10 bases. Germline CDR1 and CDR2: MNHEY and SVGEGT. The CDR3 sequence is 19 residues long. The ends lost 0 bases at V and 4 bases at J; junction bases unmatched: 11. The CDR3 DNA follows: TGTGCCAGCAGTTACTCGACCAGCGGGGGGGTCCGGGGCACCGGGGAGCTGTTTTTT. It is translated as CASSYSTSGGVRGTGELFF.

V usage is TRBV7-2 and J usage is TRBJ2-7; D is uncertain. V was clipped by 4 bases and J by 3 bases, with 4 bases between them. Germline-derived CDR1 and CDR2 are SGHTA and FQGNSA. This CDR3 contains 11 residues. CDR3 bases: TGTGCCAGCAGCTCAGACTACGAGCAGTACTTC. The encoded protein is CASSSDYEQYF. The full variable domain, in which reference TRBV7-2 and TRBJ2-7 provide the parts outside the CDR3, is GAGVSQSPSNKVTEKGKDVELRCDPISGHTALYWYRQSLGQGLEFLIYFQGNSAPDKSGLPSDRFSAERTGGSVSTLTIQRTQQEDSAVYLCASSSDYEQYFGPGTRLTVT.

This clone has just one count. J is TRBJ1-1 and V is TRBV30; the D gene is possibly TRBD1 (5 bases). Trimming removed 0 bases at V and 4 bases at J, with 9 bases between. CDR3 size: 13 residues. Germline V lookup: CDR1 GTSNPN, CDR2 SVGIG (reference sequence). CDR3 residues: CAWSVGALTEAFF. The CDR3 bases are TGTGCCTGGAGTGTAGGGGCGCTCACTGAAGCTTTCTTT. Full variable domain (outside the CDR3, taken from reference TRBV30 and TRBJ1-1): SQTIHQWPATLVQPVGSPLSLECTVEGTSNPNLYWYRQAAGRGLQLLFYSVGIGQISSEVPQNLSASRPQDRQFILSSKKLLLSDSGFYLCAWSVGALTEAFFGQGTRLTVV.

The rearrangement links TRBV10-3 to TRBJ2-6; the match to TRBD1 covers 9 bases. V trimming: 8 bases; J trimming: 4 bases; junction bases outside the gene matches: 9. The CDR3 totals 16 residues. Germline V gene sequence: CDR1 ENHRY, CDR2 SYGVKD. The CDR3 sequence is CAIRPGTGSGANVLTF. The CDR3 nucleotides are TGTGCCATCCGTCCCGGGACAGGGTCCGGGGCCAACGTCCTGACTTTC.

This clone came up once. The chain is built from TRBV25-1 and TRBJ1-2, with 9 bases lining up with TRBD1. This CDR3 is built from 14 residues. V gave up 0 bases and J gave up 8 bases; unmatched junction bases: 4. The germline V gene has CDR1 MGHDK and CDR2 SYGVNS. The CDR3 loop reads CASSEYGTGIGYTF. The CDR3 DNA reads as TGTGCCAGCAGTGAATACGGGACAGGGATCGGCTACACCTTC.

This chain uses TRBV7-8 with TRBJ1-3, with D unclear. This CDR3 spans 13 amino acids. With 4 bases removed from V and 0 bases from J, the gap between germline ends came to 4 bases. Germline CDR1 SGHVS, CDR2 FQNEAQ. In nucleotides, the CDR3 is TGTGCCAGCAGCTCCTCCTCTGGAAACACCATATATTTT. Translating it yields CASSSSSGNTIYF.

The rearrangement joins TRBV9 to TRBJ2-7, with 11 positions matching TRBD1. The CDR3 runs 15 residues. Germline assignment: CDR1 SGDLS and CDR2 YYNGEE. V shed 4 bases and J 0 bases; nucleotides not matched to a gene: 3. CDR3 amino acids: CASSSGQGVSYEQYF. The CDR3 coding sequence is TGTGCCAGCAGCTCGGGACAGGGGGTCTCCTACGAGCAGTACTTC.